Sequencing of this TCR beta chain was carried out in a study of cytomegalovirus exposure and HLA in healthy donors. The PCR contained 60 Vbeta and 13 Jbeta primers. Methods used by the authors: In a later analysis, 75 million to 85 million unique TCR beta chains included roughly 11 million shared by two or more donors. Method: immunoSEQ multiplex PCR; TCRdb's copy keeps in-frame clones and lacks some. Clone size and the V and J calls come from that table; the DNA yielded D and trimming. The table has about 170,000 clones, approximately 88% seen once. The germline V gene has CDR1 LGHNA and CDR2 YSLEER. V was pared by 4 bases and J by 9 bases, with 18 bases of the junction left unmatched. The CDR3 covers 17 residues. This clone was found once.

V usage is TRBV4-3 and J usage is TRBJ2-1, with 7 bases that match TRBD2. The sample comprised PBMCs. The clonotype was recovered from a boy between 2 and 10 years old in good health and CMV-seronegative. The CDR3: CASSRHQVTSAAGEQFF. As DNA, the CDR3 is TGCGCCAGCAGCCGCCACCAGGTAACTAGCGCTGCAGGTGAGCAGTTCTTC.